This T cell receptor beta chain is from a study of T cell responses to AZD1222 COVID-19 vaccine. Clones were sequenced by immunoSEQ multiplex PCR, and TCRdb holds only the in-frame ones, with some missing. The sample yields around 120,000 clones, over 75% seen once. Trimming left V 5 bases short and J 2 bases short, with 14 bases between. Per the germline V gene, CDR1 is SGHRS and CDR2 is YFSETQ. The length of the CDR3 is 14 residues. Sequences were derived from peripheral blood, sampled on day 0 of AZD1222 vaccination. The V gene is TRBV5-1, the J gene TRBJ2-7, with D maybe TRBD2 (5 bases). The source of this sequence is an adult in good health. The CDR3 nucleotides read TGCGCCAGCAGATTAGGCGCGGGTACCTACGAGCAGTACTTC. Translation gives CASRLGAGTYEQYF.